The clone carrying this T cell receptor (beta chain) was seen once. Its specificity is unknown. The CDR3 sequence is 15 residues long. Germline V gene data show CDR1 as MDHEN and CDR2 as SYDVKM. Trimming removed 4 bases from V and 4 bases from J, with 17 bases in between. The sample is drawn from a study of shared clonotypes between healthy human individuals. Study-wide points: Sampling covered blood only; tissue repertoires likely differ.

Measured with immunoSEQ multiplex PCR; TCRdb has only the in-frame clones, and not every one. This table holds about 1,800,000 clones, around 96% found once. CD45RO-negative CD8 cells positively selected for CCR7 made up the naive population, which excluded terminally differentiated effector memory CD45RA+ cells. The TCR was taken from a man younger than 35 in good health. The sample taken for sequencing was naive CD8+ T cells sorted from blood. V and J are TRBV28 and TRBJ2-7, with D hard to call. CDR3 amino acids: CASSSGPEFNYEQYF. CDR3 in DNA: TGTGCCAGCAGTTCCGGGCCGGAATTCAATTACGAGCAGTACTTC.